Each of the 15 T cell receptor beta chains below was sequenced from the same sample in a study of blood T cell repertoires in COVID-19. Generated by immunoSEQ multiplex PCR, the TCRdb table keeps only in-frame clones and is missing some. The repertoire holds 250,000 to 350,000 clones, with roughly 90% as singletons. Sample: peripheral blood. These receptors all come from a woman aged 25 to 45 with active or convalescent COVID-19.

V usage is TRBV3-1 (or the pseudogene TRBV3-2) and J usage is TRBJ2-3; D is undetermined. Trimming took 5 bases from V and 4 from J, leaving 10 bases between them. Per germline, CDR1 LGHDT and CDR2 YNNKEL (reference sequence). The CDR3 length is 13 residues. The CDR3 spells CASSSMRSDTQYF. The CDR3 bases are TGTGCCAGCAGCTCCATGAGGTCAGATACGCAGTATTTT.

This clone is a singleton in its sample. The chain joins TRBV29-1 to TRBJ1-2, with 10 bases identical to TRBD1. The V gene's germline CDR1 is SQVTM and CDR2 ANQGSEA. The V and J ends lost 4 bases and 6 bases, in that order; junction bases with no gene match: 11. The CDR3 runs to 15 residues. This chain's CDR3 is CSVGLFPGTGDGYTF. CDR3 nucleotide sequence: TGCAGCGTTGGGCTGTTCCCCGGGACAGGGGATGGCTACACCTTC.

The chain joins TRBV14 to TRBJ1-1; D gene ambiguous. V was trimmed by 0 bases and J by 2 bases, leaving 4 bases between them. Germline lookup yields CDR1 SGHDN and CDR2 FVKESK. The CDR3 runs to 13 residues. The CDR3 DNA sequence: TGTGCCAGCAGCCAAGATCTAAACACTGAAGCTTTCTTT. It codes for CASSQDLNTEAFF.

The chain couples TRBV27 to TRBJ2-1, with a tentative D call TRBD1 (5 bases). Trimming pared 4 bases from V and 5 bases from J, leaving 15 bases between. Per germline, CDR1 MNHEY and CDR2 SMNVEV (reference sequence). There are 15 residues in the CDR3. DNA of the CDR3: TGTGCCAGCAGTTACCTGTTCGGACACAACAATGAGCAGTTCTTC. Translating it yields CASSYLFGHNNEQFF.

The chain is built from TRBV7-2 and TRBJ1-1; D gene uncertain. V was cut by 0 bases and J by 0 bases, with 11 bases left in between. The CDR3 runs 16 residues. Germline V gene lookup returns CDR1 SGHTA and CDR2 FQGNSA. The CDR3 here is CASSLAAGFMNTEAFF. CDR3 bases: TGTGCCAGCAGCTTAGCGGCGGGCTTCATGAACACTGAAGCTTTCTTT.

The gene calls are TRBV5-1 and TRBJ2-2; the D gene is possibly TRBD2 (7 bases). Germline V gene lookup returns CDR1 SGHRS and CDR2 YFSETQ. The V end lost 1 base, the J end lost 3 bases, and 16 bases lay between the germline ends. This CDR3 region has 17 residues. In DNA, the CDR3 is TGCGCCAGCAGCTTGACCGTTGGGGGGGCTTACACCGGGGAGCTGTTTTTT. Protein product: CASSLTVGGAYTGELFF.

This chain joins TRBV15 and TRBJ1-5; possible D gene TRBD1, 5 bases. There are 18 residues in the CDR3. Trimming shortened V by 8 bases and J by 0 bases, and 23 bases separated the two germline ends. Germline CDR1 is LNHNV and CDR2 is YYDKDF (reference sequence). CDR3 nucleotide sequence: TGTGCCACCCGAGGCGACAGACCGATAGTACCTAGCAATCAGCCCCAGCATTTT. Its translation is CATRGDRPIVPSNQPQHF.

The chain couples TRBV7-3 to TRBJ2-7, with D tentatively TRBD1 (6 bases). CDR1 and CDR2 (germline): SGHTA, FQGTGA. Trimming cost V 1 base and J 5 bases, with 12 bases left between them. CDR3 length equals 14 residues. Here the CDR3 DNA reads TGTGCCAGCAGCTTAAACCCAGGGGTGAACGAGCAGTACTTC. Protein sequence: CASSLNPGVNEQYF.

The rearrangement joins TRBV6-1 to TRBJ1-5; 9 nucleotides align to TRBD1. The CDR3 sequence is 14 residues long. V shed 6 bases and J 9 bases; nucleotides not matched to a gene: 9. Germline assignment: CDR1 MNHNS and CDR2 SASEGT. The CDR3: CASSRQGGDRPQHF. As DNA, the CDR3 is TGTGCCAGCAGCCGACAGGGGGGAGATAGGCCCCAGCATTTT.

This clone has just one count. The V and J genes are TRBV25-1 and TRBJ2-2, with TRBD1 matching over 7 bases. The trim removed 3 bases at V and 4 bases at J, leaving 11 bases unmatched. Germline CDR1 is MGHDK and CDR2 is SYGVNS. The CDR3 is 17 residues long. The CDR3 DNA reads as TGTGCCAGCAGTGACACCGCAGGGGGAAGGGGCACCGGGGAGCTGTTTTTT. This sequence encodes CASSDTAGGRGTGELFF.

The chain combines TRBV5-1 with TRBJ2-7; 8 bases match TRBD1. In germline, CDR1 is SGHRS, CDR2 YFSETQ. CDR3 length equals 15 residues. Trimming at V came to 0 bases and at J to 3 bases, leaving 5 bases not matched to a gene. The CDR3 region has the DNA TGCGCCAGCAGCTTGGTCCCCGGGACAGGCTACGAGCAGTACTTC. Its translation is CASSLVPGTGYEQYF.

This clone was seen more than once but under ten times. V and J are TRBV7-2 and TRBJ1-5; D gene ambiguous. The V and J ends lost 1 base and 6 bases respectively, with 16 bases between them. Germline CDR1 and CDR2: SGHTA and FQGNSA. This CDR3 is 16 amino acids long. CDR3 sequence reads: CASSLVSMIGGQPQHF. The DNA of the CDR3 is TGTGCCAGCAGCTTAGTGTCAATGATTGGCGGTCAGCCCCAGCATTTT.

This sequence joins TRBV28 and TRBJ1-1; D is perhaps TRBD1 (5 bases). CDR3 length: 13 amino acids. With 7 bases removed from V and 5 bases from J, the gap between germline ends came to 14 bases. Per the germline V gene, CDR1 is MDHEN and CDR2 is SYDVKM. CDR3 sequence (DNA): TGTGCCAGCAAGGTGGGGGGACCAACTGAAGCTTTCTTT. Translation: CASKVGGPTEAFF.

The chain combines TRBV6-6 with TRBJ1-3; no firm D call. The length of the CDR3 is 15 residues. Germline-derived CDR1 and CDR2 are MNHNY and SVGAGI (reference sequence). V was shortened by 2 bases and J by 4 bases, with 12 bases between the two germline ends. The CDR3 reads CASSYLEGSGNTIYF. CDR3 DNA sequence: TGTGCCAGCAGTTACCTGGAGGGATCAGGAAACACCATATATTTT.

The chain carries TRBV13 and TRBJ1-4, with D hard to call. With 0 bases removed from V and 8 bases from J, the gap between germline ends came to 7 bases. From germline, CDR1 is PRHDT and CDR2 FYEKMQ (reference sequence). The CDR3 contains 13 residues. The CDR3 spells CASSLGASEKLFF. Here the CDR3 DNA reads TGTGCCAGCAGCTTAGGGGCTTCGGAAAAACTGTTTTTT. Filled out from reference TRBV13 and TRBJ1-4, the complete variable domain reads AAGVIQSPRHLIKEKRETATLKCYPIPRHDTVYWYQQGPGQDPQFLISFYEKMQSDKGSIPDRFSAQQFSDYHSELNMSSLELGDSALYFCASSLGASEKLFFGSGTQLSVL.